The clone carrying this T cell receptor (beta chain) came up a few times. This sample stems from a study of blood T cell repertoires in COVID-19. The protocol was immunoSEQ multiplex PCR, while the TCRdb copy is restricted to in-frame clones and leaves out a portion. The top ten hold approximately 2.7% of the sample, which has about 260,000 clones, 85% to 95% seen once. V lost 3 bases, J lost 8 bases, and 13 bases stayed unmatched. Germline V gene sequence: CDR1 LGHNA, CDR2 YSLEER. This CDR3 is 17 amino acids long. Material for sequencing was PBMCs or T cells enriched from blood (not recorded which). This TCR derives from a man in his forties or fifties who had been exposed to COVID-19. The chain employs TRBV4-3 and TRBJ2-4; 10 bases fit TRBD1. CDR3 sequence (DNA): TGCGCCAGCAGCCAGATAAGGGACAGGGGAATCGGGGACATTCAGTACTTC. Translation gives CASSQIRDRGIGDIQYF.